These T cell receptor beta chains were read from a single sample in a study of blood T cell repertoires in COVID-19. The assay was immunoSEQ multiplex PCR, and TCRdb's table has in-frame clones only and misses some. The table has around 120,000 clones, 70% to 80% seen once. The sample consisted of peripheral blood. The receptor source for this set is a man between 65 and 79 years old with acute or convalescent COVID-19. CDR3s include the opening cysteine and the closing phenylalanine or tryptophan. D genes are given only for firm matches. Clone size is shown for a subset of rows, as once, few, many or a class of expanded clone.

TRBV6-5	TRBJ2-1	.	.	15	CASNLDGSSYNEQFF	TGTGCCAGCAACCTGGACGGGAGCTCCTACAATGAGCAGTTCTTC
TRBV7-9	TRBJ2-1	TRBD2	.	14	CASSLELAVYEQFF	TGTGCCAGCAGCTTAGAACTAGCGGTCTACGAGCAGTTCTTC
TRBV29-1	TRBJ1-2	.	.	13	CSVEETGSEVYTF	TGCAGCGTTGAAGAGACAGGCTCGGAGGTCTACACCTTC
TRBV5-8	TRBJ2-1	TRBD2	.	15	CASSWGLAGGDEQFF	TGTGCCAGCAGCTGGGGACTAGCGGGAGGAGATGAGCAGTTCTTC
TRBV5-1	TRBJ2-7	TRBD1	.	12	CASSQDRDEQYF	TGCGCCAGCAGCCAGGACAGGGACGAGCAGTACTTC
TRBV7-9	TRBJ1-4	.	.	14	CASRPGGANEKLFF	TGTGCCAGCAGACCCGGGGGGGCGAATGAAAAACTGTTTTTT
TRBV9	TRBJ1-3	TRBD1	.	16	CASTPRDRASGNTIYF	TGTGCCAGCACCCCCCGGGACAGGGCGTCTGGAAACACCATATATTTT
TRBV11-2	TRBJ1-4	.	.	14	CASSRTLSNEKLFF	TGTGCCAGCAGCCGGACACTCTCTAATGAAAAACTGTTTTTT
TRBV6-5	TRBJ2-7	TRBD2	few	15	CASSSGTSGSYEQYF	TGTGCCAGCAGTTCGGGGACTAGCGGCTCCTACGAGCAGTACTTC
TRBV12-5	TRBJ1-1	TRBD1	few	15	CASGYPQGAQTEAFF	TGTGCTAGTGGTTACCCACAGGGGGCGCAAACTGAAGCTTTCTTT
TRBV10-2	TRBJ2-5	TRBD2	.	13	CASRLAGGETQYF	TGCGCCAGCCGACTAGCGGGAGGGGAGACCCAGTACTTC
TRBV7-9	TRBJ2-5	TRBD2	.	15	CASSLGLAGGETQYF	TGTGCCAGCAGCCTCGGTCTAGCGGGGGGGGAGACCCAGTACTTC
TRBV19	TRBJ2-7	.	.	14	CASSFRGQLYEQYF	TGTGCCAGTAGCTTTAGAGGACAGCTCTACGAGCAGTACTTC
TRBV11-2	TRBJ1-3	TRBD1	.	15	CASSGAGTAGNTIYF	TGTGCCAGCAGTGGGGCCGGGACAGCTGGAAACACCATATATTTT
TRBV11-2	TRBJ1-2	.	.	15	CASSSIRSGNYGYTF	TGTGCCAGCAGTTCAATCCGATCGGGAAACTATGGCTACACCTTC
TRBV25-1	TRBJ2-7	TRBD1	.	15	CASSAPDRAVPLQYF	TGTGCCAGCAGTGCGCCGGACAGGGCGGTCCCCCTGCAGTACTTC
TRBV5-1	TRBJ1-1	.	few	13	CASSPSGNTEAFF	TGCGCCAGCAGCCCCTCAGGGAACACTGAAGCTTTCTTT
TRBV27	TRBJ2-1	.	.	13	CASSLSEENEQFF	TGTGCCAGCAGTTTATCTGAGGAGAATGAGCAGTTCTTC
TRBV10-3	TRBJ2-3	TRBD2	.	16	CAINTLAGGPGDTQYF	TGTGCCATCAATACTCTAGCGGGAGGGCCTGGGGATACGCAGTATTTT
TRBV18	TRBJ2-1	.	.	16	CASSPPQGTSYNEQFF	TGTGCCAGCTCACCACCACAGGGAACCTCCTACAATGAGCAGTTCTTC
TRBV5-6	TRBJ1-6	.	.	16	CASTLRQGTYNSPLHF	TGTGCCAGCACCCTAAGGCAGGGCACCTATAATTCACCCCTCCACTTT
TRBV30	TRBJ1-2	TRBD1	.	13	CAWSRDRPYGYTF	TGTGCCTGGAGTCGGGACAGGCCGTATGGCTACACCTTC
TRBV6-6	TRBJ2-1	.	.	14	CASSPDSSYNEQFF	TGTGCCAGCAGCCCTGACAGCTCCTACAATGAGCAGTTCTTC
TRBV13	TRBJ1-6	.	.	16	CASSLWLEGAAGTLHF	TGTGCCAGCAGCTTATGGCTGGAGGGAGCTGCGGGCACCCTCCACTTT
TRBV30	TRBJ1-2	TRBD1	.	12	CAWSGTGGGYTF	TGTGCCTGGAGCGGGACAGGGGGAGGCTACACCTTC
TRBV28	TRBJ2-3	.	.	16	CASSPPSSGDTDTQYF	TGTGCCAGCAGTCCTCCGTCCAGCGGAGATACAGATACGCAGTATTTT
TRBV6-2/TRBV6-3	TRBJ1-5	.	.	20	CASSYSIEGFQVSGNQPQHF	TGTGCCAGCAGTTACTCGATTGAAGGCTTTCAGGTATCTGGCAATCAGCCCCAGCATTTT
TRBV2	TRBJ2-5	TRBD2	.	15	CASSDIAGGQETQYF	TGTGCCAGCAGTGATATAGCGGGAGGCCAAGAGACCCAGTACTTC
TRBV19	TRBJ1-4	.	once	15	CASSITGATNEKLFF	TGTGCCAGTAGTATCACAGGAGCAACTAATGAAAAACTGTTTTTT
TRBV19	TRBJ2-1	TRBD2	.	18	CASSITGTSFSTYNEQFF	TGTGCCAGTAGTATCACCGGGACTAGCTTTTCAACCTACAATGAGCAGTTCTTC
TRBV7-9	TRBJ2-1	TRBD1	once	17	CASSKRTGDGTTSEQFF	TGTGCCAGCAGCAAGCGGACAGGGGATGGGACTACAAGTGAGCAGTTCTTC
TRBV10-3	TRBJ2-1	.	.	11	CAITDYNEQFF	TGTGCCATCACAGACTACAATGAGCAGTTCTTC
TRBV25-1	TRBJ2-1	TRBD1	.	15	CASRTLRDRRNEQFF	TGTGCCAGCAGAACCCTACGGGACAGACGGAATGAGCAGTTCTTC
TRBV28	TRBJ2-4	.	few	14	CASSSTDDGDIQYF	TGTGCCAGCAGTTCCACGGACGACGGGGACATTCAGTACTTC
TRBV28	TRBJ2-1	.	.	15	CASSLGGVSGNEQFF	TGTGCCAGCAGTTTAGGTGGGGTTAGCGGAAATGAGCAGTTCTTC
TRBV9	TRBJ1-2	TRBD1	once	16	CASTPPSGGTGGGYTF	TGTGCCAGCACCCCACCCTCGGGCGGGACAGGGGGAGGCTACACCTTC
TRBV18	TRBJ1-5	.	few	17	CASSPSGSTYSNQPQHF	TGTGCCAGCTCACCTTCCGGTTCAACTTATAGCAATCAGCCCCAGCATTTT
TRBV5-4	TRBJ1-2	.	.	15	CASSAELLTNYGYTF	TGTGCCAGCAGCGCCGAACTATTAACTAACTATGGCTACACCTTC
TRBV23-1	TRBJ1-2	TRBD1	.	16	CASSQSLGDRGGGYTF	TGCGCCAGCAGTCAATCCCTTGGGGACAGGGGAGGGGGCTACACCTTC
TRBV9	TRBJ2-7	TRBD1	.	13	CASSVDRAHEQYF	TGTGCCAGCAGCGTCGACAGGGCCCACGAGCAGTACTTC
TRBV27	TRBJ2-5	TRBD2	.	16	CASSLTSGGYQETQYF	TGTGCCAGCAGTTTGACTAGCGGGGGTTACCAAGAGACCCAGTACTTC